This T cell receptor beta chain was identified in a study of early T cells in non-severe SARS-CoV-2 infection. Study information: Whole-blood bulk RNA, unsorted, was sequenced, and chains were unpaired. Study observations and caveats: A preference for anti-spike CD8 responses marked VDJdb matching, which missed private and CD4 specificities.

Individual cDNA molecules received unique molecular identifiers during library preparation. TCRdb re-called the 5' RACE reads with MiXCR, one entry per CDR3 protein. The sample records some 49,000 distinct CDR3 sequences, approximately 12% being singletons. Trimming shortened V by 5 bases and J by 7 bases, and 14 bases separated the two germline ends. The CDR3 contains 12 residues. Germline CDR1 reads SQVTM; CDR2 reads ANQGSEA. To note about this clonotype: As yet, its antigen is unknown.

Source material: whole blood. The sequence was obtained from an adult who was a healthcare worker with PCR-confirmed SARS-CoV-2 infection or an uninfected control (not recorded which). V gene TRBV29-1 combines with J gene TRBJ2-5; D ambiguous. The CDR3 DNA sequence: TGCAGCGTTTCACCCGACCCCCGGACCCAGTACTTC. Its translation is CSVSPDPRTQYF.